The clone carrying this T cell receptor (beta chain) was picked up one time. The data derive from a study of control samples from healthy donors and cancer patients. Measured with immunoSEQ multiplex PCR; TCRdb has only the in-frame clones, and not every one. The table includes just over 6,500 clones, 76% detected once. Germline V gives CDR1 SNHLY, CDR2 FYNNEI. Trimming left V 4 bases short and J 7 bases short, with 10 bases between. The CDR3 length is 12 residues. This receptor was obtained from a male donor with melanoma. The rearrangement uses TRBV2 and TRBJ1-2, with unresolved D. What was sequenced was formalin-fixed, paraffin-embedded tissue. The CDR3 sequence: CASSGWTPGYTF. DNA of the CDR3: TGTGCCAGCAGTGGATGGACCCCTGGCTACACCTTC.